This T cell receptor (beta chain) appears in the sequencing data of a study of shared clonotypes between healthy human individuals. Data came from immunoSEQ multiplex PCR; TCRdb stores just in-frame clones and leaves some out. The repertoire includes hundreds of thousands of clones, 92% of them detected once, and 24% sits in the top ten. Positively selected for CCR7, the CD45RO-negative cells used as naive CD8 cells excluded terminally differentiated effector memory CD45RA+ cells. The CDR3 contains 18 residues. V trimming: 5 bases; J trimming: 5 bases; junction bases outside the gene matches: 17. The germline V gene encodes CDR1 SEHNR and CDR2 FQNEAQ (reference sequence).

The receptor's source is a man aged 30 to 45 in good health. The specimen sequenced was naive CD8+ T cells sorted from blood. The chain employs TRBV7-9 and TRBJ1-4, with TRBD1 matching 7 bases. CDR3 nucleotide sequence: TGTGCCAGCAGCCTCCGGGACAGCAATCATCCTTTAAATGAAAAACTGTTTTTT. Protein product: CASSLRDSNHPLNEKLFF.